The 14 T cell receptor beta chains reported below all come from one sample, sequenced in a study of vaccination and CD4 T cells after COVID-19. Indicated treatment: roughly 11-day PBMC culture with coronavirus spike peptide pools or control peptides (ViraFEST assay). The Oncomine TCR Beta short-read assay sequenced DNA from cultured CD4+ T cells. One entry per CDR3 protein, called by TCRdb with MiXCR from the PCR reads. The data contain some 20,000 distinct CDR3 sequences, under 65% of them seen just once; the ten biggest clones take up more than 8.5%. Their antigen targets remain unknown. Sequences were derived from CD4+ T cells from blood, cultured in vitro, sampled after SARS-CoV-2 vaccination. The receptors come from a human donor who had recovered from COVID-19.

The V gene is TRBV2, the J gene TRBJ1-3; D not resolved. CDR3 length equals 13 residues. Trimming took 4 bases from V and 4 from J, leaving 8 bases between them. CDR1 and CDR2 from the germline V gene are SNHLY and FYNNEI. The CDR3 nucleotides read TGTGCCAGCAGTGCCGACGGAGGAAACACCATATATTTT. It codes for CASSADGGNTIYF.

The CDR3 region is CASSPRQGTLYGYTF. The CDR3, as DNA: TGTGCCAGCAGTCCCCGACAGGGTACTCTCTATGGCTACACCTTC. V gene TRBV27 combines with J gene TRBJ1-2; 7 bases fit TRBD1. The length of the CDR3 is 15 residues. Germline V gene lookup returns CDR1 MNHEY and CDR2 SMNVEV (reference sequence). The junction had 10 bases not matched to a gene; V was cut back by 5 bases and J by 4 bases.

This clonotype was observed a few times. V and J are TRBV2 and TRBJ2-3; 9 bases are shared with TRBD2. The germline V gene encodes CDR1 SNHLY and CDR2 FYNNEI. Trimming took 6 bases from V and 5 from J; bases not matched to a gene: 6. The CDR3 runs to 14 residues. The CDR3 sequence: CASRSAGGLDTQYF. Written as DNA, the CDR3 is TGTGCCAGCAGATCAGCGGGAGGTCTAGATACGCAGTATTTT.

For the CDR3, the DNA is TGTGCCAGCAGGCCTGGGACTAGCGGATACCAAGAGACCCAGTACTTC. Translating it yields CASRPGTSGYQETQYF. J is TRBJ2-5 and V is TRBV2; 11 nucleotides line up with TRBD2. The CDR3 runs to 16 residues. V lost 6 bases and J lost 0; bases outside the gene matches: 6. Per the germline V gene, CDR1 is SNHLY and CDR2 is FYNNEI.

This clonotype was observed a few times. The rearrangement joins TRBV7-9 to TRBJ1-3, with no clear D. Germline CDR1 SEHNR, CDR2 FQNEAQ (reference sequence). V was shortened by 5 bases and J by 4 bases, with 21 bases between the two germline ends. The CDR3 runs to 17 residues. This CDR3 is CASSITGSPTTGNTIYF. The CDR3 region has the DNA TGTGCCAGCAGCATTACGGGATCCCCTACGACCGGAAACACCATATATTTT.

The chain links TRBV10-3 to TRBJ1-1, with 7 bases aligning to TRBD1. This CDR3 comprises 14 residues. Germline trimming cut 6 bases from V and 1 base from J; bases unmatched to any gene: 5. Germline V CDR1 and CDR2: ENHRY, SYGVKD. The CDR3 here is CAIRQGPGNTEAFF. The CDR3 DNA reads TGTGCCATCAGACAGGGGCCGGGGAACACTGAAGCTTTCTTT.

The CDR3 loop reads CARSLGGGLTSYEQYF. The CDR3 DNA reads as TGTGCCAGAAGCTTGGGGGGAGGCTTGACCTCCTACGAGCAGTACTTC. The chain links TRBV5-3 to TRBJ2-7; D perhaps matches TRBD2 (6 bases). TRBV5-3 is placed among ORFs of uncertain function. Trimming left V 0 bases short and J 0 bases short, with 13 bases between. CDR3 size: 16 residues.

This clonotype was seen a few times. The chain joins TRBV6-5 to TRBJ1-1, with D possibly being TRBD1 (5 bases). Looked up from germline, CDR1 is MNHEY and CDR2 is SVGAGI. CDR3 length: 13 residues. The germline V and J ends were trimmed by 0 bases and 10 bases, with 12 bases remaining between them. The CDR3 nucleotides read TGTGCCAGCAGTTACTCGATGGGGGGAATAGCTTTCTTT. Its protein is CASSYSMGGIAFF.

This chain uses TRBV12-3 or TRBV12-4 with TRBJ1-6, with D possibly matching TRBD1 (6 bases). The CDR3 spans 13 residues. Trimming took off 3 bases at V and 13 bases at J, with 13 bases between the two ends. CDR3 sequence reads: CASSFLQGNPLHF. The DNA of the CDR3 is TGTGCCAGCAGTTTTTTACAGGGAAACCCCCTCCACTTT.

The sample holds a few counts of this clonotype. J is TRBJ1-1 and V is TRBV15, with a tentative D call TRBD1 (5 bases). The length of the CDR3 is 16 residues. Germline V lookup: CDR1 LNHNV, CDR2 YYDKDF (reference sequence). V lost 3 bases and J lost 6, with 20 bases in between. As DNA, the CDR3 is TGTGCCACCAGCAGGGACTCGGGACGGCAGGTTTCTGAAGCTTTCTTT. Protein product: CATSRDSGRQVSEAFF.

J is TRBJ2-7 and V is TRBV20-1, with D perhaps given as TRBD1 or TRBD2 (5 bases each). The CDR3 is 15 amino acids. Trimming took 0 bases from V and 9 from J, leaving 21 bases between them. In germline, CDR1 is DFQATT, CDR2 SNEGSKA (reference sequence). The CDR3 DNA follows: TGCAGTGCTAGAGATATGGGGACCCCAAGAGTTGGGCAGTACTTC. The encoded protein is CSARDMGTPRVGQYF.

This chain uses TRBV20-1 with TRBJ2-7; TRBD2 aligns across 7 bases. Germline-derived CDR1 and CDR2 are DFQATT and SNEGSKA (reference sequence). Unmatched junction bases numbered 4, after V lost 3 bases and J lost 2 bases. CDR3 length equals 13 residues. The CDR3 reads CSASGSGTYEQYF. DNA of the CDR3: TGCAGTGCTAGCGGGAGCGGGACCTACGAGCAGTACTTC.

This clonotype turned up a few times. V gene TRBV19 combines with J gene TRBJ1-1, with 7 bases identical to TRBD1. After removal of 7 bases from V and 0 bases from J, the junction contained 5 bases not matched to a gene. This CDR3 has 14 amino acids. Germline-derived CDR1 and CDR2 are LNHDA and SQIVND (reference sequence). This CDR3 reads CASTRGQMNTEAFF. CDR3 sequence (DNA): TGTGCCAGTACCAGGGGACAGATGAACACTGAAGCTTTCTTT.

The CDR3 bases are TGTGCCAGCAGTTACTCGGGGACCCCAACCTACGAGCAGTACTTC. This translates into CASSYSGTPTYEQYF. The rearrangement joins TRBV6-5 to TRBJ2-7; D is tentatively TRBD1 or TRBD2 (5 bases each). Germline values: CDR1 MNHEY, CDR2 SVGAGI. Trimming pared 0 bases from V and 2 bases from J, leaving 11 bases between. The CDR3 sequence is 15 residues long.